Included here is one T cell receptor beta chain sequence, with context. These data are taken from a study of neoadjuvant anti-PD-1 for oral cavity cancer. Whole-study context: Most patients had three to four biweekly doses of 3 mg/kg nivolumab before resection.

Survey sequencing of tumors mostly used 4 to 5.5 ug DNA, two replicates. This table comes from immunoSEQ multiplex PCR, and its TCRdb copy is limited to in-frame clones, with some not included. Of 23,000 or so clones listed, approximately 27% were seen once; the top ten hold 16%. Time point defined: after neoadjuvant nivolumab, at surgical resection. Stage II-IVA oral cavity squamous cell carcinoma was new and untreated by systemic or radiation therapy. This CDR3 contains 15 residues. Germline V gives CDR1 LNHDA, CDR2 SQIVND (reference sequence). V lost 5 bases, J lost 6 bases, and 16 bases lay in between.

This receptor was identified in a person between 40 and 85 years old with oral cavity squamous cell carcinoma. This chain links TRBV19 with TRBJ1-4; tentative D call: TRBD1 (5 bases). The sample consisted of tumor tissue, taken after nivolumab (anti-PD-1) treatment. The CDR3 loop reads CASSAGLIRDEKLFF. The CDR3 DNA reads as TGTGCCAGTAGTGCGGGACTAATTAGGGATGAAAAACTGTTTTTT. Together with reference TRBV19 and TRBJ1-4, the CDR3 gives the full variable domain: DGGITQSPKYLFRKEGQNVTLSCEQNLNHDAMYWYRQDPGQGLRLIYYSQIVNDFQKGDIAEGYSVSREKKESFPLTVTSAQKNPTAFYLCASSAGLIRDEKLFFGSGTQLSVL.